A single sample gave rise to the 18 T cell receptor beta chains below, sequenced in a study of immune cell composition in non-small cell lung cancer. Sequencing was performed with immunoSEQ multiplex PCR; in TCRdb, only in-frame clones are kept and a portion is missing. This sample has approximately 2,000 clones; 75% to 85% occur once, and the top ten carry approximately 10%. Sequenced material: lung tumor tissue. The receptors were sampled from a human donor with non-small cell lung cancer.

The chain recombines TRBV14 with TRBJ2-1; TRBD2 agrees at 8 bases. From germline, CDR1 is SGHDN and CDR2 FVKESK. The trim removed 3 bases at V and 6 bases at J, leaving 7 bases unmatched. The CDR3 spans 15 residues. CDR3 bases: TGTGCCAGCAGCCAGTTTAGCGGGGCAGGCAATGAGCAGTTCTTC. Residues: CASSQFSGAGNEQFF.

The gene calls are TRBV21-1 and TRBJ1-1. TRBV21-1 is marked as a pseudogene. CDR3 size: 17 residues. CDR3 coding DNA: TGTGCCAGCAGCAAATGGGGGGGGGAGGAGGGGAACACTGAAGCTTTCTTT. This gives the protein CASSKWGGEEGNTEAFF.

J is TRBJ2-1 and V is TRBV5-1; no firm D call. Germline assignment: CDR1 SGHRS and CDR2 YFSETQ. CDR3 length: 14 residues. Trimming left V 3 bases short and J 7 bases short, with 14 bases between. CDR3 residues: CASSSLYNGNEQFF. DNA of the CDR3: TGCGCCAGCAGCTCGCTCTACAACGGGAATGAGCAGTTCTTC.

In this sample, this clone turned up once. The chain links TRBV7-3 to TRBJ2-6; 7 bases line up with TRBD1. The V gene's germline CDR1 is SGHTA and CDR2 FQGTGA. The CDR3 totals 15 residues. Trimming removed 5 bases from V and 1 base from J; junction bases left unmatched: 2. In DNA form, the CDR3 reads TGTGCCAGCAGCAAGGACAGGTCTGGGGCCAACGTCCTGACTTTC. Translating gives CASSKDRSGANVLTF.

Points on this clone: A junction boundary mismatches the germline segment, possibly from a read error. The J gene is TRBJ1-6, the V gene TRBV6-1; 10 bases align to TRBD1. Germline CDR1 and CDR2: MNHNS and SASEGT. CDR3 length: 15 amino acids. The CDR3, as DNA: TGTGCCAGCATTGAACGGACAGGGGGTAATTCACCCCTCCACTTT. Protein product: CASIERTGGNSPLHF.

This clone is labeled as large (0.1 to 1%). The chain has TRBV27 and TRBJ1-5, with 11 bases identical to TRBD1. This CDR3 has 16 amino acids. The germline V gene encodes CDR1 MNHEY and CDR2 SMNVEV (reference sequence). J lost 9 bases, V lost 5 bases, and 12 bases had no gene match. In nucleotides, the CDR3 is TGTGCCAGCAGTCTATGGACAGGGGGCTCCCTCGGGCCCCAGCATTTT. Amino acid sequence: CASSLWTGGSLGPQHF.

J is TRBJ1-1 and V is TRBV11-2; perhaps TRBD1 as D (6 bases). V lost 5 bases and J 6 bases, leaving 13 bases between the germline ends. CDR1 SGHAT and CDR2 FQNNGV come from the germline V gene. This CDR3 is built from 13 residues. CDR3 DNA sequence: TGTGCCAGCAGCCCGGACAGTCCCTCTGAAGCTTTCTTT. This sequence encodes CASSPDSPSEAFF.

This clone was seen just once. In DNA form, the CDR3 reads TGTGCCAGCAGCCCGACAGGGCGTCGGTACGAGCAGTACTTC. Translation: CASSPTGRRYEQYF. The V call is TRBV7-2, the J call TRBJ2-7; 7 nucleotides match TRBD1. The germline V gene encodes CDR1 SGHTA and CDR2 FQGNSA. This CDR3 spans 14 amino acids. J gave up 4 bases and V 5 bases, and 8 bases lay outside the gene matches.

The V call is TRBV7-2, the J call TRBJ2-2; tentatively, D is TRBD2 (6 bases). This CDR3 spans 13 amino acids. Germline V gene data show CDR1 as SGHTA and CDR2 as FQGNSA. Trimming took 8 bases from V and 3 from J, leaving 10 bases between them. CDR3: CASGRGYTGELFF. The CDR3, as DNA: TGTGCCAGCGGGCGGGGATACACCGGGGAGCTGTTTTTT.

This chain uses TRBV5-1 with TRBJ2-5, with D perhaps TRBD1 (5 bases). With 5 bases removed from V and 1 base from J, the gap between germline ends came to 12 bases. The CDR3 sequence is 14 residues long. Per the germline V gene, CDR1 is SGHRS and CDR2 is YFSETQ. For the CDR3, the DNA is TGCGCCAGCAGTTACGACAGTTCCCAAGAGACCCAGTACTTC. It codes for CASSYDSSQETQYF.

This clone has just one count. V usage is TRBV6-4 and J usage is TRBJ2-1; 12 bases map to TRBD2. The CDR3 runs to 14 residues. V trimming: 6 bases; J trimming: 8 bases; junction bases outside the gene matches: 5. In germline, CDR1 is MRHNA, CDR2 SNTAGT. CDR3 DNA sequence: TGTGCCAGCAGCCTGGCTAGCGGGGGGGATGAGCAGTTCTTC. Its translation is CASSLASGGDEQFF.

By share of the sample, this clone is large (0.1 to 1%). The rearrangement joins TRBV27 to TRBJ2-6; 10 nucleotides agree with TRBD1. Trimming at V came to 3 bases and at J to 2 bases, leaving 10 bases not matched to a gene. The CDR3 is 19 amino acids. CDR1 MNHEY and CDR2 SMNVEV come from the germline V gene (reference sequence). CDR3 coding DNA: TGTGCCAGCAGTTTCAAAATGGGACAGGGGAGGGCTGGGGCCAACGTCCTGACTTTC. Translation: CASSFKMGQGRAGANVLTF.

The chain uses TRBV5-6 and TRBJ2-7, with a possible D match to TRBD1 (5 bases). Germline values: CDR1 SGHDT, CDR2 YYEEEE. Trimming removed 0 bases at V and 6 bases at J, with 13 bases between. The CDR3 is 14 residues long. CDR3 in amino acids: CASSLDRFSPEQYF. The DNA of the CDR3 is TGTGCCAGCAGCTTGGACAGGTTTTCGCCCGAGCAGTACTTC.

The table lists this clone with a few counts. This chain links TRBV18 with TRBJ2-7; a weak D match, TRBD1 (6 bases). CDR1 and CDR2 (germline): KGHSH, LQKENI. V was clipped by 1 base and J by 7 bases, with 11 bases between them. This CDR3 is 13 amino acids long. Here the CDR3 reads CASSPRGLEEQYF. The CDR3 nucleotides are TGTGCCAGCTCACCACGGGGGCTTGAAGAGCAGTACTTC.

The rearrangement joins TRBV4-1 to TRBJ2-7; 9 nucleotides match TRBD1. CDR1 and CDR2 (germline): MGHRA, YSYEKL. The CDR3 is made up of 15 amino acids. Trimming removed 5 bases from V and 3 bases from J; junction bases left unmatched: 8. CDR3 loop: CASSFDRGTYYEQYF. The CDR3 DNA reads TGCGCCAGCAGCTTCGACAGGGGGACTTACTACGAGCAGTACTTC.

The chain links TRBV9 to TRBJ1-3; D is unclear. The CDR3 runs 15 residues. Trimming stripped 0 bases from V and 1 base from J, with 8 bases between. In germline, CDR1 is SGDLS, CDR2 YYNGEE. CDR3 nucleotide sequence: TGTGCCAGCAGCGTAGGAGGAGGATCTGGAAACACCATATATTTT. Protein: CASSVGGGSGNTIYF.

This chain links TRBV5-1 with TRBJ2-5; 9 bases line up with TRBD1. Germline V gives CDR1 SGHRS, CDR2 YFSETQ. The CDR3 covers 16 residues. The junction had 4 bases not matched to a gene; V was cut back by 0 bases and J by 1 base. The CDR3 here is CASSLVGQGFQETQYF. The CDR3 nucleotides are TGCGCCAGCAGCTTGGTGGGACAGGGTTTCCAAGAGACCCAGTACTTC. Full variable domain (missing parts from reference TRBV5-1 and TRBJ2-5): KAGVTQTPRYLIKTRGQQVTLSCSPISGHRSVSWYQQTPGQGLQFLFEYFSETQRNKGNFPGRFSGRQFSNSRSEMNVSTLELGDSALYLCASSLVGQGFQETQYFGPGTRLLVL.

V and J are TRBV7-7 and TRBJ2-2; 9 bases map to TRBD2. Germline-derived CDR1 and CDR2 are SSHAT and FNYEAQ (reference sequence). Trimming removed 1 base from V and 2 bases from J; junction bases left unmatched: 2. This CDR3 has 16 residues. CDR3 DNA sequence: TGTGCCAGCAGCTTAGGACTAGCGGTTAACACCGGGGAGCTGTTTTTT. It encodes CASSLGLAVNTGELFF.